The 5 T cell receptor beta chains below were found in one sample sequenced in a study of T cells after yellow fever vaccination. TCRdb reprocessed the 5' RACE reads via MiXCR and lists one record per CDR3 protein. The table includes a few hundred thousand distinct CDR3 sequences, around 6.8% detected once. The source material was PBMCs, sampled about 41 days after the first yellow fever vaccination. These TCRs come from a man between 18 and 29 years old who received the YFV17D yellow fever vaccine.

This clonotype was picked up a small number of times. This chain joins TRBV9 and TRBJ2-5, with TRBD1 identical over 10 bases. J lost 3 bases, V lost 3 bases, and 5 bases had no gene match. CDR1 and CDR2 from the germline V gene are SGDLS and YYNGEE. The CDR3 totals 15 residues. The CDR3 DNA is TGTGCCAGCAGCGCCCTAGGGACAGGGGAAGAGACCCAGTACTTC. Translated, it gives CASSALGTGEETQYF.

The CDR3 DNA reads as TGTGCCAGTAGCATAGCCTTTGGGGCCTACGAGCAGTACGTC. Translation: CASSIAFGAYEQYV. The gene calls are TRBV19 and TRBJ2-7; D ambiguous. Germline loops: CDR1 LNHDA, CDR2 SQIVND (reference sequence). There are 14 residues in the CDR3.

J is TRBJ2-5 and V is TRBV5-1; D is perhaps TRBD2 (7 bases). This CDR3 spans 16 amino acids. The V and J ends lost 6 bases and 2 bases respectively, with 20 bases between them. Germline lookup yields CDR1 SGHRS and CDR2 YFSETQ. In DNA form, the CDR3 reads TGCGCCAGCAAGGTCGCGGGGGCCCGGGTTCAAGAGACCCAGTACTTC. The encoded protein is CASKVAGARVQETQYF.

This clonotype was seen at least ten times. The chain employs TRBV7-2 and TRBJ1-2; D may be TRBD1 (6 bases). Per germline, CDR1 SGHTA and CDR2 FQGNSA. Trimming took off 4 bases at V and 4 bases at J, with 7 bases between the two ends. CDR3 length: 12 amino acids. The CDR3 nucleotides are TGTGCCAGCAGCTCACAGGGCTATGGCTACACCTTC. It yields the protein CASSSQGYGYTF.

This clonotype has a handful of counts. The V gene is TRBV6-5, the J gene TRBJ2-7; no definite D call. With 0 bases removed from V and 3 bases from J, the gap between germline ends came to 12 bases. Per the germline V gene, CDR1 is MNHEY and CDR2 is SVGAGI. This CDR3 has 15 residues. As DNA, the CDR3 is TGTGCCAGCAGTTACTCGGGTATAGCCGTCTACGAGCAGTACTTC. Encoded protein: CASSYSGIAVYEQYF.